Below, 28 T cell receptor beta chains from the same sample are listed, as sequenced in a study of PD-1 blockade in classical Hodgkin lymphoma. Sequencing used immunoSEQ multiplex PCR; TCRdb keeps in-frame clones, though not all of them. Here the sample spans approximately 28,000 clones, roughly 80% being singletons. Time point reported: cycle 4 day 1 (C4D1), after six to seven weeks of nivolumab. Each patient experienced a relapse that followed autologous stem cell transplantation, and brentuximab vedotin exposure varied. CD4+ T cells were purified from thawed PBMCs by negative selection. This specimen was CD4+ T cells from blood, taken before the fourth cycle of nivolumab. These TCRs come from a human donor with classical Hodgkin lymphoma.

This clone showed up just a few times. V and J are TRBV7-9 and TRBJ1-1; 8 bases align to TRBD1. This CDR3 is built from 14 residues. Germline lookup yields CDR1 SEHNR and CDR2 FQNEAQ (reference sequence). With V trimmed by 6 bases and J by 3 bases, 6 bases remained unmatched. The CDR3 bases are TGTGCCAGCAGGCAGGACAGGGTGGACACTGAAGCTTTCTTT. This codes for CASRQDRVDTEAFF.

This clone showed up just once. This chain links TRBV27 with TRBJ2-6, with D hard to call. Germline lookup yields CDR1 MNHEY and CDR2 SMNVEV (reference sequence). V was cut by 2 bases and J by 0 bases, with 8 bases left in between. This CDR3 spans 16 amino acids. CDR3 nucleotides: TGTGCCAGCAGTTTAGTTTCCCACTCTGGGGCCAACGTCCTGACTTTC. As protein: CASSLVSHSGANVLTF.

The chain combines TRBV6-6 with TRBJ2-1, with TRBD2 as a possible D gene (5 bases). The CDR3 length is 14 residues. Per the germline V gene, CDR1 is MNHNY and CDR2 is SVGAGI (reference sequence). Trimming pared 4 bases from V and 8 bases from J, leaving 15 bases between. The CDR3 nucleotides are TGTGCCAGCAGTTTGGGAGTTCTTGTCGATGAGCAGTTCTTC. The encoded protein is CASSLGVLVDEQFF.

This sequence joins TRBV28 and TRBJ2-4, with D unresolved. CDR3 length equals 11 residues. Germline lookup yields CDR1 MDHEN and CDR2 SYDVKM. Trimming removed 6 bases from V and 6 bases from J, with 6 bases in between. The CDR3 is CASRHRNIQYF. The CDR3 DNA sequence: TGTGCCAGCAGACATAGAAACATTCAGTACTTC.

The chain recombines TRBV5-8 with TRBJ2-3; no clear D gene. The CDR3 is 13 amino acids. Between the trimmed V and J ends, which lost 1 base and 0 bases, there was a span of 3 bases. Germline values: CDR1 SGHTS, CDR2 YDEGEE. CDR3 in amino acids: CASSLRSTDTQYF. The CDR3 nucleotides read TGTGCCAGCAGCTTGAGGAGCACAGATACGCAGTATTTT.

The rearrangement joins TRBV10-3 to TRBJ2-1; D is uncertain. Germline V gene lookup returns CDR1 ENHRY and CDR2 SYGVKD. The CDR3 has 13 residues. V was shortened by 0 bases and J by 9 bases, with 9 bases between the two germline ends. The CDR3 is CAISESGILEQFF. CDR3 nucleotide sequence: TGTGCCATCAGTGAGTCGGGGATACTTGAGCAGTTCTTC.

The chain links TRBV7-9 to TRBJ2-7, with 9 bases fitting TRBD1. The length of the CDR3 is 14 residues. With 5 bases clipped from V and 4 bases from J, the junction kept 6 bases outside the gene matches. CDR1 SEHNR and CDR2 FQNEAQ come from the germline V gene (reference sequence). The CDR3 coding sequence is TGTGCCAGCAGCGAGGGACAGGGCCCTTACGAGCAGTACTTC. As protein: CASSEGQGPYEQYF.

The CDR3 nucleotides are TGTGCCAGCAGTGACTCGGGGGGCCACGATACGCAGTATTTT. This gives the protein CASSDSGGHDTQYF. The genes are TRBV6-4 and TRBJ2-3; D tentatively reads TRBD1 or TRBD2 (6 bases each). The CDR3 covers 14 residues. Trimming stripped 0 bases from V and 6 bases from J, with 10 bases between. Germline V CDR1 and CDR2: MRHNA, SNTAGT.

The chain links TRBV7-9 to TRBJ2-5; 15 nucleotides align to TRBD2. Looked up from germline, CDR1 is SEHNR and CDR2 is FQNEAQ (reference sequence). The CDR3 sequence is 17 residues long. V trimming: 5 bases; J trimming: 0 bases; junction bases outside the gene matches: 4. The CDR3 nucleotides are TGTGCCAGCAGCCCGGGGACTAGCGGGGGGTACCAAGAGACCCAGTACTTC. This encodes CASSPGTSGGYQETQYF.

This chain connects TRBV6-5 to TRBJ2-1, with 12 nucleotides matching TRBD1. Germline lookup yields CDR1 MNHEY and CDR2 SVGAGI. V gave up 7 bases and J gave up 5 bases; unmatched junction bases: 6. This CDR3 spans 15 amino acids. Here the CDR3 reads CASTRDRGQNNEQFF. In DNA form, the CDR3 reads TGTGCCAGCACCCGGGACAGGGGGCAAAACAATGAGCAGTTCTTC.

The rearrangement joins TRBV5-4 to TRBJ2-3, with D uncertain. The CDR3 extends over 13 amino acids. Trimming shortened V by 2 bases and J by 4 bases, and 8 bases separated the two germline ends. The V gene's germline CDR1 is SGHNT and CDR2 YYREEE (reference sequence). The DNA for the CDR3 is TGTGCCAGCAGCTTCCCCCCGGCAGATACGCAGTATTTT. This translates into CASSFPPADTQYF. The full variable domain, in which reference TRBV5-4 and TRBJ2-3 provide the parts outside the CDR3, is ETGVTQSPTHLIKTRGQQVTLRCSSQSGHNTVSWYQQALGQGPQFIFQYYREEENGRGNFPPRFSGLQFPNYSSELNVNALELDDSALYLCASSFPPADTQYFGPGTRLTVL.

This chain connects TRBV5-4 to TRBJ1-1, with D perhaps matching TRBD1 (6 bases). V lost 5 bases, J lost 5 bases, and 10 bases lay in between. This CDR3 comprises 12 residues. The germline V gene has CDR1 SGHNT and CDR2 YYREEE (reference sequence). CDR3 protein: CASSRGTTEAFF. The CDR3 bases are TGTGCCAGCAGTAGGGGGACTACTGAAGCTTTCTTT.

This chain joins TRBV10-3 and TRBJ2-3; perhaps TRBD2 as D (6 bases). Germline V gives CDR1 ENHRY, CDR2 SYGVKD. This CDR3 region has 17 residues. V lost 3 bases, J lost 1 base, and 17 bases lay in between. CDR3: CAISDGGRGTGTDTQYF. The CDR3 region has the DNA TGTGCCATCAGTGACGGAGGGCGCGGGACGGGCACAGATACGCAGTATTTT.

The chain joins TRBV5-6 to TRBJ2-2, with TRBD2 matching over 12 bases. V lost 2 bases, J lost 6 bases, and 2 bases stayed unmatched. The CDR3 runs 15 residues. Germline CDR1 is SGHDT and CDR2 is YYEEEE. CDR3 region: CASSFPSGRAGELFF. The CDR3, as DNA: TGTGCCAGCAGCTTTCCTAGCGGGAGGGCCGGGGAGCTGTTTTTT.

The J gene is TRBJ2-7, the V gene TRBV6-5; possibly TRBD1 for D (5 bases). The germline V gene encodes CDR1 MNHEY and CDR2 SVGAGI. Trimming shortened V by 4 bases and J by 3 bases, and 7 bases separated the two germline ends. The CDR3 spans 12 residues. CDR3 sequence reads: CASSSTDYEQYF. DNA for the CDR3: TGTGCCAGCAGTTCGACAGACTACGAGCAGTACTTC.

For the CDR3, the DNA is TGTGCCATCAGTGAGTCGAAGGCAACCGAAGCTTTCTTT. It yields the protein CAISESKATEAFF. The V and J genes are TRBV10-3 and TRBJ1-1; D is ambiguous. CDR1 is ENHRY, CDR2 SYGVKD, per germline. The CDR3 has 13 residues. Trimming took 0 bases from V and 8 from J, leaving 10 bases between them.

This CDR3 is CAISEVGQDLVYEQYF. The CDR3 nucleotides read TGTGCCATCAGTGAGGTGGGACAGGATCTCGTCTACGAGCAGTACTTC. The chain recombines TRBV10-3 with TRBJ2-7; 8 bases are a match to TRBD1. After removal of 2 bases from V and 3 bases from J, the junction contained 9 bases not matched to a gene. Germline assignment: CDR1 ENHRY and CDR2 SYGVKD. The CDR3 spans 16 residues.

This clone has only a few counts. The chain is built from TRBV7-3 and TRBJ1-5; D might be TRBD1 (6 bases). Deletions cut 4 bases from V and 5 bases from J, with 12 bases between. CDR1 SGHTA and CDR2 FQGTGA come from the germline V gene. The CDR3 extends over 14 amino acids. The DNA of the CDR3 is TGTGCCAGCAGCTCACAGGGAGGCGATCAGCCCCAGCATTTT. This translates into CASSSQGGDQPQHF.

The gene calls are TRBV19 and TRBJ2-1, with D unresolved. With 8 bases removed from V and 5 bases from J, the gap between germline ends came to 10 bases. The CDR3 has 12 residues. Per germline, CDR1 LNHDA and CDR2 SQIVND (reference sequence). CDR3 region: CASGPLNNEQFF. CDR3 DNA sequence: TGTGCCAGTGGTCCGTTAAACAATGAGCAGTTCTTC.

The chain has TRBV5-6 and TRBJ1-1; D not certain. CDR1 SGHDT and CDR2 YYEEEE come from the germline V gene. This CDR3 has 16 amino acids. Trimming shortened V by 0 bases and J by 4 bases, and 16 bases separated the two germline ends. CDR3 sequence: CASSLEVAPPGTEAFF. The CDR3 DNA reads as TGTGCCAGCAGCTTGGAGGTGGCCCCTCCCGGCACTGAAGCTTTCTTT.

The count of this clone is one. This chain's CDR3 is CASSYPGVATGANVLTF. The CDR3 DNA sequence: TGTGCCAGCAGCTATCCAGGGGTGGCGACTGGGGCCAACGTCCTGACTTTC. The chain employs TRBV5-4 and TRBJ2-6; tentatively, D is TRBD1 (6 bases). The CDR3 extends over 17 amino acids. Germline assignment: CDR1 SGHNT and CDR2 YYREEE (reference sequence). V was trimmed by 3 bases and J by 2 bases, leaving 15 bases between them. Filled out from reference TRBV5-4 and TRBJ2-6, the complete variable domain reads ETGVTQSPTHLIKTRGQQVTLRCSSQSGHNTVSWYQQALGQGPQFIFQYYREEENGRGNFPPRFSGLQFPNYSSELNVNALELDDSALYLCASSYPGVATGANVLTFGAGSRLTVL.

Notes on this clone: One end of the junction does not line up with germline, which may come from a read error. This chain links TRBV5-1 with TRBJ2-2; the D is unclear. The CDR3 covers 15 residues. The germline V gene encodes CDR1 SGHRS and CDR2 YFSETQ. CDR3 bases: TGCGCCAGCAGCTTGGATTCGCCGAAGACCGGGGAGCTGTTTTTT. Its translation: CASSLDSPKTGELFF.

This clone was counted once. The gene calls are TRBV29-1 and TRBJ2-1; 7 nucleotides align to TRBD2. J was trimmed by 9 bases and V by 4 bases; bases with no gene match: 3. CDR3 length: 11 residues. Germline lookup yields CDR1 SQVTM and CDR2 ANQGSEA. CDR3 loop: CSVGPGGEQFF. CDR3 bases: TGCAGCGTTGGTCCGGGGGGTGAGCAGTTCTTC.

This chain's CDR3 is CATGTSGSFKRTDTQYF. The DNA for the CDR3 is TGTGCCACAGGGACTAGCGGGAGTTTCAAACGCACAGATACGCAGTATTTT. The rearrangement uses TRBV19 and TRBJ2-3, with 14 bases identical to TRBD2. The CDR3 consists of 17 residues. Germline CDR1 and CDR2: LNHDA and SQIVND (reference sequence). V lost 10 bases to trimming and J lost 1 base; unmatched junction nucleotides: 10.

J is TRBJ1-4 and V is TRBV19; TRBD1 matches at 9 bases. V shed 7 bases and J 8 bases; nucleotides not matched to a gene: 8. CDR1 LNHDA and CDR2 SQIVND come from the germline V gene (reference sequence). CDR3 length: 14 residues. The CDR3 DNA sequence: TGTGCCAGTAAGCAGGGGACAGGGCTCGAAAAACTGTTTTTT. Protein: CASKQGTGLEKLFF.

V gene TRBV2 combines with J gene TRBJ2-2; no clear D gene. The CDR3 runs 13 residues. V was clipped by 5 bases and J by 1 base, with 5 bases between them. CDR1 and CDR2 (germline): SNHLY, FYNNEI. For the CDR3, the DNA is TGTGCCAGCAGTAAACAGAACACCGGGGAGCTGTTTTTT. Amino acid sequence: CASSKQNTGELFF.

This clone was recorded only once. The gene calls are TRBV6-6 and TRBJ2-1; D remains ambiguous. Between the trimmed V and J ends, which lost 6 bases and 15 bases, there was a span of 18 bases. CDR3 length: 12 residues. CDR1 and CDR2 (germline): MNHNY, SVGAGI (reference sequence). CDR3 amino acids: CASRPAGPSLFF. The CDR3, as DNA: TGTGCCAGCAGGCCTGCCGGGCCTTCGCTGTTCTTC.

V usage is TRBV4-1 and J usage is TRBJ2-3; the D is unclear. V was cut by 1 base and J by 6 bases, with 5 bases left in between. CDR1 and CDR2 (germline): MGHRA, YSYEKL. The CDR3 totals 12 residues. The CDR3 bases are TGCGCCAGCAGCCAAGTGTCGGATACGCAGTATTTT. This translates into CASSQVSDTQYF.